This T cell receptor (beta chain) emerged from a study of T cell responses to AZD1222 COVID-19 vaccine. Whole-study results and caveats: Spike-spanning, vaccine-associated CD4 TCRs were dominant at 160-218 and 743-854.

Pooled in the analysis were second doses at about 4 or about 12 weeks. CDR1 and CDR2 from the germline V gene are KGHSH and LQKENI. This CDR3 spans 12 amino acids. Trimming pared 4 bases from V and 3 bases from J, leaving 6 bases between. Using immunoSEQ multiplex PCR, the repertoire was profiled, and TCRdb retains in-frame clones only, with some absent. The sample has some 60,000 clones, about 74% seen once. On this clone: Its antigen is undetermined.

The receptor's source is an adult who received the AZD1222 COVID-19 vaccine. The sample was peripheral blood, taken 28 days after the second AZD1222 dose. This chain links TRBV18 with TRBJ1-2, with D unclear. The CDR3 region is CASSQTDYGYTF. In DNA, the CDR3 is TGTGCCAGCTCACAAACGGACTATGGCTACACCTTC.